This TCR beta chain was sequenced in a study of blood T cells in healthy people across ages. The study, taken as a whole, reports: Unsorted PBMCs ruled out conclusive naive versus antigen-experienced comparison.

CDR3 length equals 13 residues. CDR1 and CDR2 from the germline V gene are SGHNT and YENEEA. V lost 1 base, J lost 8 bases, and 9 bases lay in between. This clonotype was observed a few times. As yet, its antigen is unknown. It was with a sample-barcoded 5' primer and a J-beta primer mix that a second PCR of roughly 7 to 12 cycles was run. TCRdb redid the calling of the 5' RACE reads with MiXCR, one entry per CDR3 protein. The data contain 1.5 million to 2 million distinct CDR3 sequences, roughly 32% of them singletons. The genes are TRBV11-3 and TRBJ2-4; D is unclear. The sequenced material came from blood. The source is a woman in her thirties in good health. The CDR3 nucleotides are TGTGCCAGCAGCTTAGTTGGTGGGGACATTCAGTACTTC. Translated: CASSLVGGDIQYF. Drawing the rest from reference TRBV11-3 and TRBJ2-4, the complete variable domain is EAGVVQSPRYKIIEKKQPVAFWCNPISGHNTLYWYLQNLGQGPELLIRYENEEAVDDSQLPKDRFSAERLKGVDSTLKIQPAELGDSAVYLCASSLVGGDIQYFGAGTRLSVL.